This T cell receptor (beta chain) is drawn from a study of Graves' ophthalmopathy and Graves' hyperthyroidism. Whole-study findings and limits: The model flagged ophthalmopathy progression at 70% to 71% sensitivity and 72% to 80% specificity.

There are 14 residues in the CDR3. Germline CDR1 reads SNHLY; CDR2 reads FYNNEI. The V segment lost 4 bases and the J segment 5 bases; nucleotides outside the gene matches: 8. The authors amplified TCR beta CDR3 regions from RNA transcripts. HTBI primers served in a first-round RT-PCR, which a second-round multiplex PCR followed. TCRdb passed the multiplex PCR reads through MiXCR, listing each CDR3 protein once. This table holds more than 300,000 distinct CDR3 sequences, about a sixth found once. This clonotype was recorded at least ten times. What it binds is unknown. This TCR was sampled from an adult woman with stable Graves' hyperthyroidism. Material for sequencing was peripheral blood. The chain is built from TRBV2 and TRBJ2-7; 7 bases fit TRBD1. CDR3 loop: CASSGQGVTHEQYF. The CDR3 nucleotides are TGTGCCAGCAGTGGGCAGGGGGTAACCCACGAGCAGTACTTC.